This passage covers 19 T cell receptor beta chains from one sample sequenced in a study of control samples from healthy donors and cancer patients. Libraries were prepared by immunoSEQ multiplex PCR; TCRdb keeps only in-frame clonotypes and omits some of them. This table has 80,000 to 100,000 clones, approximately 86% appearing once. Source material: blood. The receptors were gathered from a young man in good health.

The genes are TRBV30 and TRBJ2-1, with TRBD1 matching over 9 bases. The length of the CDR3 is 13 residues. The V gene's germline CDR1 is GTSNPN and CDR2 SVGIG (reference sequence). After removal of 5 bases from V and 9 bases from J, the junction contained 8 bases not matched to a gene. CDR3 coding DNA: TGTGCCTGGGGGGGACAGGGTTCTGTTGAGCAGTTCTTC. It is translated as CAWGGQGSVEQFF.

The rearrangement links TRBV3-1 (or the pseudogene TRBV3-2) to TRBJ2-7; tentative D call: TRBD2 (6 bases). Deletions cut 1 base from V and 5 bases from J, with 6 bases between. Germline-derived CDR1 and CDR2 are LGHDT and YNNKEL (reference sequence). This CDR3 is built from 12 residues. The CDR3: CASSQGRDEQYF. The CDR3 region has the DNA TGTGCCAGCAGCCAAGGGAGGGACGAGCAGTACTTC.

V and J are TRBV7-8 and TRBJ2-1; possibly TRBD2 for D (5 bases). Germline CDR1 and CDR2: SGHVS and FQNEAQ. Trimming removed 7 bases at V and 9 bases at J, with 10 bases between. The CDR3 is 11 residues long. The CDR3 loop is CASKRSSEQFF. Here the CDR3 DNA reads TGTGCCAGCAAGCGGAGTTCTGAGCAGTTCTTC. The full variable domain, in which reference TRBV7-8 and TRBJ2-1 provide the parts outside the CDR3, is GAGVSQSPRYKVAKRGQDVALRCDPISGHVSLFWYQQALGQGPEFLTYFQNEAQLDKSGLPSDRFFAERPEGSVSTLKIQRTQQEDSAVYLCASKRSSEQFFGPGTRLTVL.

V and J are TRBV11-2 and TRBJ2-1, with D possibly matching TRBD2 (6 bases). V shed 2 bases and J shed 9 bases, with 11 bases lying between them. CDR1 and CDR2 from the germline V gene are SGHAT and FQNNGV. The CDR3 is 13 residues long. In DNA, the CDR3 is TGTGCCAGCAGCTTACGCCTAGCGCCTGAGCAGTTCTTC. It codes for CASSLRLAPEQFF.

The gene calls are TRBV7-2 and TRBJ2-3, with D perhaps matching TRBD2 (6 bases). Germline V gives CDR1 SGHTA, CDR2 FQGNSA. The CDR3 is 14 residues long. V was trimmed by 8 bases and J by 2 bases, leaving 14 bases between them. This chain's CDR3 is CASRLGLATDTQYF. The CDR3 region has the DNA TGTGCCAGCCGACTAGGACTGGCCACAGATACGCAGTATTTT.

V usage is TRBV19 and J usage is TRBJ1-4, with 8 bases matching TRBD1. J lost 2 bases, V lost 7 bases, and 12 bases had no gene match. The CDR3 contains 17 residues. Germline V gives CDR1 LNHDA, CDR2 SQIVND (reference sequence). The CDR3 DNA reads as TGTGCCAGTACCAGGACAGGGAATATTCGTACTAATGAAAAACTGTTTTTT. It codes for CASTRTGNIRTNEKLFF.

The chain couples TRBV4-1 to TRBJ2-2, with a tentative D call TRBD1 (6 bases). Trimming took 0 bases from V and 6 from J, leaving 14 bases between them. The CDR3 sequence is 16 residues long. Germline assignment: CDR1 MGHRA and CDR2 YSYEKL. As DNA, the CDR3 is TGCGCCAGCAGCCAAGAGGGGGCTAGTGGGGCCGGGGAGCTGTTTTTT. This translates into CASSQEGASGAGELFF.

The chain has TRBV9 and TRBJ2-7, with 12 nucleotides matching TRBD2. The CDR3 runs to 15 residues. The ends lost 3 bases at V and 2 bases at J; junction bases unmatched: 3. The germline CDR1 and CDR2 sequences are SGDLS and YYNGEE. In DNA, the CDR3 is TGTGCCAGCAGCGCAAGGACTAGCGGGGCCTACGAGCAGTACTTC. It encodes CASSARTSGAYEQYF. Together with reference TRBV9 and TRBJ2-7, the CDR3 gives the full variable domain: DSGVTQTPKHLITATGQRVTLRCSPRSGDLSVYWYQQSLDQGLQFLIQYYNGEERAKGNILERFSAQQFPDLHSELNLSSLELGDSALYFCASSARTSGAYEQYFGPGTRLTVT.

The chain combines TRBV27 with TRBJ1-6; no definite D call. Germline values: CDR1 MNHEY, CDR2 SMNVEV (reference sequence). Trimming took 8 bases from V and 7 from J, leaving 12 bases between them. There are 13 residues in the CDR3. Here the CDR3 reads CASSSEENSPLHF. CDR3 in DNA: TGTGCCAGCTCATCGGAGGAGAATTCACCCCTCCACTTT.

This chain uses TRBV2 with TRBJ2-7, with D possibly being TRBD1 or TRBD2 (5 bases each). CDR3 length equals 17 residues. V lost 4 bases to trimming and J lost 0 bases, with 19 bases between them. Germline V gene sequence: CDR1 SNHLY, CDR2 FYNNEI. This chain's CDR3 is CASSGEPGLPRSYEQYF. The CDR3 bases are TGTGCCAGCAGTGGAGAACCGGGGCTTCCCCGCTCCTACGAGCAGTACTTC.

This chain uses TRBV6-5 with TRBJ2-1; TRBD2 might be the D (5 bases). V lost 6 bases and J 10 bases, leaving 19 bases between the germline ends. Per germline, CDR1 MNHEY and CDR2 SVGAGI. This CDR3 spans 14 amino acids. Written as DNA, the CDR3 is TGTGCCAGCAGCCAATCTCGGGGAGAGTCCGAGCAGTTCTTC. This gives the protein CASSQSRGESEQFF.

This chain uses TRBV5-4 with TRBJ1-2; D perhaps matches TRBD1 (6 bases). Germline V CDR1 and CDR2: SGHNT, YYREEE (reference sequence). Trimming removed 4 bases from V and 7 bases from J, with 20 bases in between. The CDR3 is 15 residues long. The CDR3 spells CASSPIGNAGAGYTF. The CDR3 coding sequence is TGTGCCAGCAGCCCAATAGGAAATGCAGGGGCTGGCTACACCTTC. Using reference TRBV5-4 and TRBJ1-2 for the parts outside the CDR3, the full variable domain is ETGVTQSPTHLIKTRGQQVTLRCSSQSGHNTVSWYQQALGQGPQFIFQYYREEENGRGNFPPRFSGLQFPNYSSELNVNALELDDSALYLCASSPIGNAGAGYTFGSGTRLTVV.

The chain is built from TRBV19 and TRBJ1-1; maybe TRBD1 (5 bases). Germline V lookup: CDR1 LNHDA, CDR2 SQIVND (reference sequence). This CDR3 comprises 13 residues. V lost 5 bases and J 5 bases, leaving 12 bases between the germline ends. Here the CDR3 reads CASSPRGGTEAFF. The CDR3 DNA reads TGTGCCAGTAGTCCCCGGGGGGGGACTGAAGCTTTCTTT.

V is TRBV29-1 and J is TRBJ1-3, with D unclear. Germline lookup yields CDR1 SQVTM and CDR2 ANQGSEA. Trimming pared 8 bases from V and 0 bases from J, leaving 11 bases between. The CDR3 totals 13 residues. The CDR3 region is CSSDGSSGNTIYF. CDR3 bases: TGCAGCTCTGACGGGAGCTCTGGAAACACCATATATTTT.

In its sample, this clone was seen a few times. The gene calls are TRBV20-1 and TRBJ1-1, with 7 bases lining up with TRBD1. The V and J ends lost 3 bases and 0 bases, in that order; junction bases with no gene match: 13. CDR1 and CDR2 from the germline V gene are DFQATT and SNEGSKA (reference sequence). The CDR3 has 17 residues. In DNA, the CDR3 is TGCAGTGCTAGTAACAGGGGTTTAAGGAGAATGAACACTGAAGCTTTCTTT. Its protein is CSASNRGLRRMNTEAFF.

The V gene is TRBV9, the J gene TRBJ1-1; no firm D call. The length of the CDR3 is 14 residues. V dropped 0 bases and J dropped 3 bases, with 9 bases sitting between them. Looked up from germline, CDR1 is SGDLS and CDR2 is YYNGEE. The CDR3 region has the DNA TGTGCCAGCAGCGTAGCCCGAGCGGACACTGAAGCTTTCTTT. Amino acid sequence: CASSVARADTEAFF.

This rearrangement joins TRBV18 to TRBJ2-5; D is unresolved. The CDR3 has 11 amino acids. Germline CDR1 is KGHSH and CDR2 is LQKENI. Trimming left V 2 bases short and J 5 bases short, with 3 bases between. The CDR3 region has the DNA TGTGCCAGCTCACCAGGGGAGACCCAGTACTTC. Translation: CASSPGETQYF. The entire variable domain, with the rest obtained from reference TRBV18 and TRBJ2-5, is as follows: NAGVMQNPRHLVRRRGQEARLRCSPMKGHSHVYWYRQLPEEGLKFMVYLQKENIIDESGMPKERFSAEFPKEGPSILRIQQVVRGDSAAYFCASSPGETQYFGPGTRLLVL.

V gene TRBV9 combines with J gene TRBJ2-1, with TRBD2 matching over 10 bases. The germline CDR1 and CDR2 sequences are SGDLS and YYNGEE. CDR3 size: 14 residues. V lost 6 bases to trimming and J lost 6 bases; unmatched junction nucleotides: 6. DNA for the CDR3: TGTGCCAGCACCCGCGGGACTAGCGTCAATGAGCAGTTCTTC. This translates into CASTRGTSVNEQFF.

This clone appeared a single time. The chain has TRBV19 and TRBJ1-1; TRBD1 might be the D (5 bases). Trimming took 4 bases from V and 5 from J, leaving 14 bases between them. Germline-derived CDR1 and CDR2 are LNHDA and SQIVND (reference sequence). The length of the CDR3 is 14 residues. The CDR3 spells CASSRKQEGTEAFF. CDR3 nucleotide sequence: TGTGCCAGTAGTAGAAAACAGGAGGGGACTGAAGCTTTCTTT.